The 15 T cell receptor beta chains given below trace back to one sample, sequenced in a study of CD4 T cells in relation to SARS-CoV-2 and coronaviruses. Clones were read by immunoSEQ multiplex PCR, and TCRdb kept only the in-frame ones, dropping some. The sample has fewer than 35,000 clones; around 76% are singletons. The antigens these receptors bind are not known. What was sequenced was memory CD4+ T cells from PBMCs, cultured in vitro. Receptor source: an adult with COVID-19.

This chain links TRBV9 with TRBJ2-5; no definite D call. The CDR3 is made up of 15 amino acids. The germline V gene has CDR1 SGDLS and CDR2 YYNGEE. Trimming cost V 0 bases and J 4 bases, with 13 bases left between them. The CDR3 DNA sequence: TGTGCCAGCAGCGTAGCCCGGCGCTGGGGAGAGACCCAGTACTTC. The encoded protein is CASSVARRWGETQYF.

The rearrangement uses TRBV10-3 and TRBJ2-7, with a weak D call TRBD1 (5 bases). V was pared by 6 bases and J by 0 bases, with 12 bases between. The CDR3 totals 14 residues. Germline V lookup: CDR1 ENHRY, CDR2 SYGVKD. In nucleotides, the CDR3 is TGTGCCATCAGCTCTACAGACAGCTCCTACGAGCAGTACTTC. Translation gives CAISSTDSSYEQYF.

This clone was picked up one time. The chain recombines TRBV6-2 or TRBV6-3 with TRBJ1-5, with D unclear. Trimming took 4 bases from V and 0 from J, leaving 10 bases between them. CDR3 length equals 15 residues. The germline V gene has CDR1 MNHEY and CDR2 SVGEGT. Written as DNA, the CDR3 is TGTGCCAGCAGTTCCGGTCTTTTTAGCAATCAGCCCCAGCATTTT. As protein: CASSSGLFSNQPQHF.

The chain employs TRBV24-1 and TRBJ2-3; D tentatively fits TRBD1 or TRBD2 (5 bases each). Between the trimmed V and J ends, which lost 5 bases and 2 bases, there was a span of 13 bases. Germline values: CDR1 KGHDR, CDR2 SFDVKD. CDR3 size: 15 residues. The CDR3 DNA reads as TGTGCCACCAGTGGGATTTCCGGGGCCACAGATACGCAGTATTTT. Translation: CATSGISGATDTQYF.

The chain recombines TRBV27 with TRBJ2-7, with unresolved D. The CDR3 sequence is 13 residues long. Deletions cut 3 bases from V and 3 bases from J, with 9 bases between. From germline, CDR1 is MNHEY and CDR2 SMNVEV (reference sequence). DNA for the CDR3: TGTGCCAGCAGTTTCGAATTGGGCTACGAGCAGTACTTC. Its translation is CASSFELGYEQYF.

The chain's CDR3 is CASSVWEDEQYF. The CDR3 coding sequence is TGCGCCAGCAGTGTTTGGGAGGACGAGCAGTACTTC. The chain is built from TRBV10-1 and TRBJ2-7, with a tentative D call TRBD2 (6 bases). Germline V lookup: CDR1 WNHNN, CDR2 SYGVQD (reference sequence). V was clipped by 4 bases and J by 5 bases, with 9 bases between them. The CDR3 is made up of 12 amino acids.

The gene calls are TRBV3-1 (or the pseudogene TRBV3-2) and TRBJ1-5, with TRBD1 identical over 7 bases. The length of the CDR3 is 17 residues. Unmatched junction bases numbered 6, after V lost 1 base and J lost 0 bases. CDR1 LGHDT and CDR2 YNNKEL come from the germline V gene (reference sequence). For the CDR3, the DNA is TGTGCCAGCAGCCAAGCCCGACAGGGTTTTAGCAATCAGCCCCAGCATTTT. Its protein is CASSQARQGFSNQPQHF.

CDR3 protein: CASSLEFGGLGQYF. The CDR3 coding sequence is TGTGCCAGCAGCTTAGAGTTTGGCGGGCTCGGGCAGTACTTC. The chain uses TRBV5-5 and TRBJ2-7; tentatively, D is TRBD2 (5 bases). Germline CDR1 SGHKS, CDR2 YYEKEE (reference sequence). With 2 bases removed from V and 9 bases from J, the gap between germline ends came to 18 bases. The CDR3 runs to 14 residues.

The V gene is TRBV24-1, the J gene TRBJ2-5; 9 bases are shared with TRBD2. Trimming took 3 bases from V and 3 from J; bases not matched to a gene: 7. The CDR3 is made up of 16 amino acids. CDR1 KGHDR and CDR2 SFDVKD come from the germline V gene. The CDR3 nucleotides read TGTGCCACCAGTGATCCCCCCGGGACTAGCAAAGAGACCCAGTACTTC. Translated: CATSDPPGTSKETQYF.

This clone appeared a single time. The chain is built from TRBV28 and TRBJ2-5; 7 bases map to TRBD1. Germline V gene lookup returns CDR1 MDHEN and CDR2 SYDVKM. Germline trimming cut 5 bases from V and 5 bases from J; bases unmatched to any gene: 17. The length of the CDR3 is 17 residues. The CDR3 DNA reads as TGTGCCAGCAGTCCCCACAGGGGCCCCGCCGTTATTGAGACCCAGTACTTC. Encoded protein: CASSPHRGPAVIETQYF.

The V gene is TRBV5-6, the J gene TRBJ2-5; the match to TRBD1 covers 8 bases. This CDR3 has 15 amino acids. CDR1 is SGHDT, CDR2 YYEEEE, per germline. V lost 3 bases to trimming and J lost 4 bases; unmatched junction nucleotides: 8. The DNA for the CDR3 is TGTGCCAGCAGCTCCGACAGGGGAACGGGAGAGACCCAGTACTTC. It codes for CASSSDRGTGETQYF.

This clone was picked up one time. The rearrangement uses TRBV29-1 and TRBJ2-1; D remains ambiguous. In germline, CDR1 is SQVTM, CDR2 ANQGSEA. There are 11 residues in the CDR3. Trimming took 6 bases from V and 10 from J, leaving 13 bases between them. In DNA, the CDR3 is TGCAGCGTCGCTCTCCTCGTAGAGCAGTTCTTC. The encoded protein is CSVALLVEQFF.

The CDR3 DNA reads as TGTGCCAGAAGGACAGGGGGCTACGAGCAGTACTTC. Translated, it gives CARRTGGYEQYF. V and J are TRBV5-3 and TRBJ2-7, with 9 bases matching TRBD1. TRBV5-3 is an open reading frame, and its role is uncertain. After removal of 5 bases from V and 3 bases from J, the junction contained 0 bases not matched to a gene. This CDR3 has 12 residues.

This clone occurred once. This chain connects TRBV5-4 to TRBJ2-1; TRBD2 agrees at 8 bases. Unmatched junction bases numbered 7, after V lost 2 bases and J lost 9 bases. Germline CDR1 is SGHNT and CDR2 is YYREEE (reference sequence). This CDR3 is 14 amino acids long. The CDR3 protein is CASSFSSGISEQFF. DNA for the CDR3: TGTGCCAGCAGCTTTAGTAGCGGGATATCTGAGCAGTTCTTC. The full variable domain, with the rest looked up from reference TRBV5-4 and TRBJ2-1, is ETGVTQSPTHLIKTRGQQVTLRCSSQSGHNTVSWYQQALGQGPQFIFQYYREEENGRGNFPPRFSGLQFPNYSSELNVNALELDDSALYLCASSFSSGISEQFFGPGTRLTVL.

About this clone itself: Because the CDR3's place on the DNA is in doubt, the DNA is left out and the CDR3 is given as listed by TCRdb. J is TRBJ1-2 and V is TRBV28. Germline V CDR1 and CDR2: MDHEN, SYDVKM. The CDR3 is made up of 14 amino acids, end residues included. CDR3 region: CASSLLRADYGYTF.